Shown below are 5 T cell receptor beta chains from a single sample sequenced in a study of blood T cell repertoires in COVID-19. TCRdb's copy holds only in-frame clones and misses some; the assay was immunoSEQ multiplex PCR. The table lists 150,000 or so clones, over 75% of them singletons. The sequenced sample consisted of PBMCs or T cells enriched from blood (not recorded which). These receptors all stem from a woman aged 40 to 50 with acute COVID-19.

The CDR3 here is CASNSGPGHNEQFF. CDR3 DNA sequence: TGCGCCAGTAATAGCGGCCCGGGGCACAATGAGCAGTTCTTC. The chain has TRBV10-2 and TRBJ2-1; TRBD2 is a possible D gene (6 bases). This CDR3 comprises 14 residues. Trimming took 9 bases from V and 5 from J, leaving 17 bases between them. Germline V gives CDR1 WSHSY, CDR2 SAAADI.

The chain links TRBV24-1 to TRBJ2-1; TRBD1 matches 9 bases. The CDR3 consists of 15 residues. The V gene end was trimmed by 4 bases and the J gene end by 2 bases; junction bases not matched to a gene: 2. Germline CDR1 KGHDR, CDR2 SFDVKD. The CDR3 sequence is CATSEGTGPYNEQFF. CDR3 DNA: TGTGCCACCAGTGAGGGGACAGGGCCCTACAATGAGCAGTTCTTC.

The chain joins TRBV6-5 to TRBJ1-3, with no clear D. CDR1 MNHEY and CDR2 SVGAGI come from the germline V gene. Trimming shortened V by 6 bases and J by 2 bases, and 8 bases separated the two germline ends. This CDR3 region has 13 residues. As DNA, the CDR3 is TGTGCCAGCAGAGAGTATGCTGGAAACACCATATATTTT. It translates to CASREYAGNTIYF.

The chain carries TRBV27 and TRBJ1-6; the match to TRBD1 covers 8 bases. The V and J ends lost 6 bases and 10 bases, in that order; junction bases with no gene match: 8. The CDR3 spans 14 residues. Germline loops: CDR1 MNHEY, CDR2 SMNVEV (reference sequence). Written as DNA, the CDR3 is TGTGCCAGCAGGCTTACAGGGGGGGGGTCACCCCTCCACTTT. Translating it yields CASRLTGGGSPLHF.

The chain couples TRBV11-3 to TRBJ2-6, with D possibly being TRBD2 (6 bases). This CDR3 has 12 residues. Looked up from germline, CDR1 is SGHNT and CDR2 is YENEEA. Deletions cut 7 bases from V and 12 bases from J, with 13 bases between. The CDR3 is CASTTDGSVLTF. In DNA form, the CDR3 reads TGTGCCAGCACCACGGACGGGAGCGTCCTGACTTTC.